This T cell receptor (beta chain) was retrieved from a study of blood T cell repertoires in COVID-19. Per the original methods: Using reference gene primer amplification, nucleated cell counts were estimated. This table comes from immunoSEQ multiplex PCR, and its TCRdb copy is limited to in-frame clones, with some not included. The V and J calls and clone size are taken from that table; D and trimming were inferred from the DNA. The sample records about 310,000 clones, under 90% being singletons. Germline CDR1 reads SEHNR; CDR2 reads FQNEAQ (reference sequence). V was trimmed by 3 bases and J by 6 bases, leaving 20 bases between them. The CDR3 is made up of 17 amino acids. Seattle's cohort entered during active infection and was followed longitudinally.

This TCR derives from a woman aged 25-40 years with COVID-19, enrolled during active disease. The gene calls are TRBV7-9 and TRBJ2-2, with D maybe TRBD2 (6 bases). Sequenced material: peripheral blood. The CDR3 region has the DNA TGTGCCAGCAGCTTGGCGAGCGGGCGGGTCGGTTCCGGGGAGCTGTTTTTT. This translates into CASSLASGRVGSGELFF.